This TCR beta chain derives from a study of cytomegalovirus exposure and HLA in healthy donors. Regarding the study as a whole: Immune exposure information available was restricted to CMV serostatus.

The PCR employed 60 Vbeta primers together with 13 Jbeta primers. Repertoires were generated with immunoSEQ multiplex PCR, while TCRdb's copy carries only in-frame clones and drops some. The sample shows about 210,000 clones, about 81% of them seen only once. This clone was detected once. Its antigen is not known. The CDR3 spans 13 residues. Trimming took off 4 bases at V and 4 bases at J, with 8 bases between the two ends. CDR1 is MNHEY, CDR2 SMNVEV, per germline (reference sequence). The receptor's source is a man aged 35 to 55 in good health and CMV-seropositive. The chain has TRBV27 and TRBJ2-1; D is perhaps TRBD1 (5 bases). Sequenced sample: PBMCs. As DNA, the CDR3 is TGTGCCAGCAGTTACAGGACATACAATGAGCAGTTCTTC. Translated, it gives CASSYRTYNEQFF.